This record looks at one TCR beta chain sequence and its context. This specimen comes from a study of PD-1 blockade in classical Hodgkin lymphoma. Using immunoSEQ multiplex PCR, the repertoire was profiled, and TCRdb retains in-frame clones only, with some absent. Altogether 45,000 to 50,000 clones are present, roughly 80% being singletons, with the ten largest covering approximately 20%. No patient escaped relapse after autologous stem cell transplantation, and brentuximab vedotin exposure varied. There are 17 residues in the CDR3. The sequenced sample was peripheral blood mononuclear cells (PBMCs), obtained before the second cycle of nivolumab. The sequence came from a human donor with classical Hodgkin lymphoma. The chain combines TRBV21-1 with TRBJ2-7; the table names TRBD1, a call not compared with the DNA. TRBV21-1 is a pseudogene. CDR3 nucleotides: TGTGCCAGCAGCAAAAAGCACCCCGGGACAAGGGGCTACGAGCAGTACTTC. Its translation is CASSKKHPGTRGYEQYF.